Listed below are T cell receptor beta chains from one sample, sequenced in a study of response to subunit inactivated influenza vaccine. TCRdb re-called the RT-PCR reads with MiXCR, one entry per CDR3 protein. The sample holds roughly 650,000 distinct CDR3 sequences, approximately 14% seen once. The starting material was PBMCs from blood, obtained roughly 12 days after vaccination. Source of these receptors: a man aged 50 or older who received an inactivated influenza vaccine. Each CDR3 is given with its conserved first and last residue. D genes are given only for firm matches. Where a row states a size, it is once, few, many or the class of an expanded clone; other rows omit it.

>few|TRBJ1-1|TRBV7-2|-
CASSLRQGIGAFF
TGTGCCAGCAGCTTAAGGCAGGGAATCGGGGCTTTCTTT
>few|TRBJ2-2|TRBV28|-
CASSLRMRGRGNTGELFF
TGTGCCAGCAGTTTAAGGATGCGAGGCAGGGGTAACACCGGGGAGCTGTTTTTT
>few|TRBJ1-3|TRBV7-8|-
CASSSGTYGNTIYF
TGTGCCAGCAGCTCCGGGACATATGGAAACACCATATATTTT
>-|TRBJ2-1|TRBV18|TRBD1
CASSPGQGLGEQFF
TGTGCCAGCTCACCAGGACAGGGGCTTGGTGAGCAGTTCTTC
>-|TRBJ2-7|TRBV28|-
CASSLQEFEQYF
TGTGCCAGCAGTTTACAGGAATTCGAGCAGTACTTC
>few|TRBJ2-1|TRBV7-8|TRBD2
CASSLILAGSGNNEQFF
TGTGCCAGCAGCTTAATCCTAGCGGGGTCAGGGAACAATGAGCAGTTCTTC
>-|TRBJ2-5|TRBV7-9|-
CASTTLRGVGETQYF
TGTGCCAGCACCACGCTTCGCGGGGTTGGCGAGACCCAGTACTTC
>-|TRBJ2-7|TRBV5-1|-
CASSPVGGLGEQYF
TGCGCCAGCAGCCCAGTGGGGGGGCTTGGAGAGCAGTACTTC
>-|TRBJ2-2|TRBV7-8|TRBD2
CASSFATSGITGELFF
TGTGCCAGCAGCTTCGCGACTAGCGGAATTACCGGGGAGCTGTTTTTT
>many|TRBJ2-7|TRBV6-2/TRBV6-3|-
CASSYYGTPNYEQYF
TGTGCCAGCAGTTATTACGGGACACCAAACTACGAGCAGTACTTC
>-|TRBJ1-6|TRBV9|-
CASSVAAMGSPLHF
TGTGCCAGCAGCGTAGCCGCGATGGGGTCACCCCTCCACTTT
>few|TRBJ1-2|TRBV4-1|-
CASSQVYPGTYGYTF
TGCGCCAGCAGCCAAGTTTATCCGGGAACCTATGGCTACACCTTC
>few|TRBJ2-7|TRBV7-2|TRBD2
CASSLGVVSGGYEQYF
TGTGCCAGCAGCTTAGGAGTCGTGAGCGGGGGCTACGAGCAGTACTTC
>many|TRBJ1-6|TRBV10-3|-
CATTGTWDSPLHF
TGTGCCACCACAGGGACGTGGGATTCACCCCTCCACTTT
>few|TRBJ2-7|TRBV20-1|-
CSARSPQGSYEQYF
TGCAGTGCTAGGAGCCCCCAGGGCTCCTACGAGCAGTACTTC
>many|TRBJ2-5|TRBV29-1|-
CSGRPGSQETQYF
TGCAGCGGCAGGCCCGGTTCCCAAGAGACCCAGTACTTC
>-|TRBJ2-2|TRBV5-4|-
CASSLMGGSNTGELFF
TGTGCCAGCAGCTTGATGGGGGGCTCGAACACCGGGGAGCTGTTTTTT
>many|TRBJ2-1|TRBV29-1|-
CSVVWADESYNEQFF
TGCAGCGTTGTTTGGGCTGACGAATCCTACAATGAGCAGTTCTTC
>-|TRBJ1-5|TRBV3-1|-
CASSQSHSNQPQHF
TGTGCCAGCAGCCAAAGCCATAGCAATCAGCCCCAGCATTTT
>few|TRBJ2-3|TRBV7-2|-
CASSLQVGSIDTQYF
TGTGCCAGCAGCTTACAGGTCGGATCTATCGATACGCAGTATTTT
>few|TRBJ2-1|TRBV28|TRBD1
CASSLLQGAVHEQFF
TGTGCCAGCAGTTTATTGCAGGGGGCTGTCCATGAGCAGTTCTTC
>few|TRBJ1-1|TRBV5-1|-
CASSLVGAGEAFF
TGCGCCAGCAGCTTGGTTGGGGCTGGCGAAGCTTTCTTT
>many|TRBJ2-5|TRBV10-3|TRBD1
CAISERDRGGETQYF
TGTGCCATCAGTGAGCGGGACAGGGGAGGGGAGACCCAGTACTTC
>many|TRBJ2-1|TRBV4-2|TRBD1
CASSQDQDRDYNEQFF
TGTGCCAGCAGCCAAGACCAGGACAGGGACTACAATGAGCAGTTCTTC
>many|TRBJ1-1|TRBV12-3/TRBV12-4|-
CASSLWENTEAFF
TGTGCCAGCAGTTTATGGGAAAACACTGAAGCTTTCTTT
>-|TRBJ2-5|TRBV25-1|TRBD1
CASSGPGFYRGRRETQYF
TGTGCCAGCAGTGGCCCCGGGTTCTACAGGGGTAGACGGGAGACCCAGTACTTC
>few|TRBJ2-7|TRBV28|TRBD1
CASSWGQGRIYEQYF
TGTGCCAGCAGTTGGGGACAGGGACGGATCTACGAGCAGTACTTC
>many|TRBJ2-7|TRBV29-1|-
CSVDQGRDEQYF
TGCAGCGTTGATCAGGGCCGGGATGAGCAGTACTTC
>-|TRBJ2-3|TRBV4-3|TRBD2
CASSQLIAGDTQYF
TGCGCCAGCAGCCAATTAATAGCGGGAGATACGCAGTATTTT
>-|TRBJ2-3|TRBV27|-
CASRAWSTDTQYF
TGTGCCAGCAGGGCTTGGAGCACAGATACGCAGTATTTT
>few|TRBJ2-1|TRBV12-3/TRBV12-4|-
CASSPRQSPYNEQFF
TGTGCCAGCAGTCCCCGACAGTCACCCTACAATGAGCAGTTCTTC
>-|TRBJ2-5|TRBV7-2|-
CASSSLLGFQETQYF
TGTGCCAGCAGCTCTCTGTTGGGGTTTCAAGAGACCCAGTACTTC
>-|TRBJ2-7|TRBV10-3|-
CAISATAATSEQYF
TGTGCCATCAGTGCGACAGCGGCGACATCCGAGCAGTACTTC
>few|TRBJ1-2|TRBV3-1|TRBD1
CASSQVPGGARYTF
TGTGCCAGCAGCCAAGTTCCAGGGGGCGCACGCTACACCTTC
>-|TRBJ1-1|TRBV7-9|-
CATESMASGEAFF
TGTGCCACCGAGTCTATGGCTTCGGGTGAAGCTTTCTTT
>few|TRBJ2-1|TRBV5-1|TRBD2
CASSLRPSGFQNEQFF
TGCGCCAGCAGCTTGAGGCCTAGCGGGTTTCAGAATGAGCAGTTCTTC
>few|TRBJ2-7|TRBV7-2|TRBD2
CASSFSLAGSYEQYF
TGTGCCAGCAGTTTCTCCTTAGCGGGCTCCTACGAGCAGTACTTC
>-|TRBJ2-7|TRBV28|TRBD1
CASSFPGGSYEQYF
TGTGCCAGCAGTTTCCCAGGGGGCTCCTACGAGCAGTACTTC
>few|TRBJ1-3|TRBV5-1|-
CASSLERGSNTIYF
TGCGCCAGCAGCTTGGAGCGGGGTTCGAACACCATATATTTT
>few|TRBJ2-3|TRBV5-1|TRBD1
CASSLLSGGRSTDTQYF
TGCGCCAGCAGCTTGCTTTCAGGGGGCAGGAGCACAGATACGCAGTATTTT
>many|TRBJ2-1|TRBV11-2|TRBD2
CASSLGSSGNIFYNEQFF
TGTGCCAGCAGCTTAGGATCTAGCGGGAATATTTTCTACAATGAGCAGTTCTTC
>-|TRBJ2-3|TRBV16|TRBD2
CASSWTGGAADTQYF
TGTGCCAGCAGCTGGACGGGGGGTGCCGCAGATACGCAGTATTTT
>-|TRBJ2-2|TRBV4-2|TRBD1
CASSPWDSENTGELFF
TGTGCCAGCAGCCCCTGGGACAGCGAGAACACCGGGGAGCTGTTTTTT
>-|TRBJ2-5|TRBV20-1|TRBD1
CSAGPGTGGETQYF
TGCAGTGCCGGCCCCGGGACAGGAGGCGAGACCCAGTACTTC
>few|TRBJ2-1|TRBV4-1|TRBD2
CASSHGGGGNEQFF
TGCGCCAGCAGCCATGGTGGGGGGGGCAATGAGCAGTTCTTC